The rows below give T cell receptor beta chains drawn from one sample of a study of shared T cell receptors in the human thymus. The method was immunoSEQ multiplex PCR; TCRdb's version includes in-frame clones alone and lacks a portion of them. The sample has more than 550,000 clones, more than 75% seen once. These sequences were also reported in another study, on human thymus T cells.

What was sequenced was thymocytes. The source of these receptors is a boy in the first two years of life with a congenital heart defect. Each CDR3 is given without its conserved first and last residue. Fields, in order: J gene, V gene, CDR3 protein.

j_call: TRBJ2-7; v_call: TRBV5-6; cdr3_aa: ASSFGEGGHEQY
j_call: TRBJ2-2; v_call: TRBV13; cdr3_aa: ASSTTSGARATGELF
j_call: TRBJ1-6; v_call: TRBV7-9; cdr3_aa: ANGDRDSTPLH
j_call: TRBJ1-2; v_call: TRBV29-1; cdr3_aa: SVEERKGDGYT
j_call: TRBJ2-3; v_call: TRBV9; cdr3_aa: ASSRTDTQY
j_call: TRBJ2-5; v_call: TRBV2; cdr3_aa: ASSSARGGGGETQY
j_call: TRBJ1-5; v_call: TRBV6-6; cdr3_aa: ASSSQNQPQH
j_call: TRBJ1-1; v_call: TRBV5-1; cdr3_aa: ASSPRQGSVVKPEAF
j_call: TRBJ1-1; v_call: TRBV5-6; cdr3_aa: ASSRTVNMNTEAF
j_call: TRBJ2-7; v_call: TRBV7-2; cdr3_aa: ARPEGTLLGKY
j_call: TRBJ1-1; v_call: TRBV4-3; cdr3_aa: ASSQDTGAGGPPMNTEAF
j_call: TRBJ1-4; v_call: TRBV30; cdr3_aa: AFDKNRDREATNEKLF
j_call: TRBJ2-7; v_call: TRBV7-8; cdr3_aa: ASSLAMGGYEQY
j_call: TRBJ1-2; v_call: TRBV5-1; cdr3_aa: ASSNDRGRKTYGYT
j_call: TRBJ2-1; v_call: TRBV5-1; cdr3_aa: ASSIILAADNEQF
j_call: TRBJ1-2; v_call: TRBV27; cdr3_aa: ASSSERNYGYT
j_call: TRBJ2-1; v_call: TRBV30; cdr3_aa: AWSVVRAESSYNEQF
j_call: TRBJ1-4; v_call: TRBV4-3; cdr3_aa: ASSQEGGLSDEKLF
j_call: TRBJ1-4; v_call: TRBV4-2; cdr3_aa: ASSHPKDRAYNEKLF
j_call: TRBJ1-6; v_call: TRBV6-1; cdr3_aa: ASSDWTGGNSPLH
j_call: TRBJ2-7; v_call: TRBV10-3; cdr3_aa: ATSGTGDEQY
j_call: TRBJ2-2; v_call: TRBV7-2; cdr3_aa: ASSSNQSGGGINGELF
j_call: TRBJ1-1; v_call: TRBV9; cdr3_aa: ASSVKLNTEAF
j_call: TRBJ1-1; v_call: TRBV2; cdr3_aa: ASTARMNTEAF
j_call: TRBJ2-1; v_call: TRBV27; cdr3_aa: ASNKPDSYNEQF
j_call: TRBJ1-1; v_call: TRBV28; cdr3_aa: ASSFSVQEYNTEAF
j_call: TRBJ2-5; v_call: TRBV7-2; cdr3_aa: ASSLRGSGETQY
j_call: TRBJ1-2; v_call: TRBV2; cdr3_aa: ASIMTEANGYT
j_call: TRBJ1-2; v_call: TRBV18; cdr3_aa: ASSPWDIPNYGYT
j_call: TRBJ1-3; v_call: TRBV12-5; cdr3_aa: ATTQGYGNTIY
j_call: TRBJ1-1; v_call: TRBV6-1; cdr3_aa: ASSEGGMNTEAF
j_call: TRBJ1-2; v_call: TRBV11-2; cdr3_aa: ASSLENRNYGYT
j_call: TRBJ2-1; v_call: TRBV9; cdr3_aa: ASSVVSSGSYNEQF
j_call: TRBJ2-3; v_call: TRBV30; cdr3_aa: AWSTRRLSTDTQY
j_call: TRBJ2-7; v_call: TRBV5-5; cdr3_aa: ASSLDRAYVPSYEQY
j_call: TRBJ1-1; v_call: TRBV28; cdr3_aa: ASSLIVNTEAF
j_call: TRBJ2-5; v_call: TRBV9; cdr3_aa: ASSVATGDSRQVETQY
j_call: TRBJ2-7; v_call: TRBV29-1; cdr3_aa: SVVLRAGGYEQY
j_call: TRBJ2-7; v_call: TRBV7-2; cdr3_aa: ASSLGKGAVGNEQY
j_call: TRBJ2-3; v_call: TRBV28; cdr3_aa: ASSFGGTSGSTDTQY
j_call: TRBJ2-1; v_call: TRBV7-3; cdr3_aa: ASSSTLGGRYYNEQF
j_call: TRBJ2-2; v_call: TRBV7-2; cdr3_aa: ASSFDRANTGELF
j_call: TRBJ2-1; v_call: TRBV6-5; cdr3_aa: ASSYGLLAGDNEQF
j_call: TRBJ2-1; v_call: TRBV7-9; cdr3_aa: ASSPVGGPVDEQF
j_call: TRBJ2-4; v_call: TRBV30; cdr3_aa: ACLSLSGGKAKNIQY
j_call: TRBJ2-1; v_call: TRBV9; cdr3_aa: ASSVERTSSYNEQF
j_call: TRBJ2-1; v_call: TRBV27; cdr3_aa: ASSLGPGNSYNEQF
j_call: TRBJ1-4; v_call: TRBV5-4; cdr3_aa: ASSLYNEKLF
j_call: TRBJ2-2; v_call: TRBV11-3; cdr3_aa: ASSLSGTGGAPGELF